The present entry profiles one T cell receptor beta chain with its context. The data originate from a study of T cell changes during pregnancy in multiple sclerosis. Using immunoSEQ multiplex PCR, the repertoire was profiled, and TCRdb retains in-frame clones only, with some absent. The repertoire holds fewer than 95,000 clones, with 92% as singletons. This receptor was taken from a female donor in good health, enrolled as a control in a pregnancy study. This material consisted of peripheral blood, taken in the first trimester of pregnancy.

The CDR3 region is CASSPRELVEQFF. The CDR3 bases are TGTGCCAGCAGCCCCAGAGAACTAGTTGAGCAGTTCTTC. The chain uses TRBV13 and TRBJ2-1; D is perhaps TRBD2 (5 bases). The germline gives CDR1 PRHDT, CDR2 FYEKMQ (reference sequence). Trimming took off 5 bases at V and 9 bases at J, with 14 bases between the two ends. CDR3 length equals 13 residues.